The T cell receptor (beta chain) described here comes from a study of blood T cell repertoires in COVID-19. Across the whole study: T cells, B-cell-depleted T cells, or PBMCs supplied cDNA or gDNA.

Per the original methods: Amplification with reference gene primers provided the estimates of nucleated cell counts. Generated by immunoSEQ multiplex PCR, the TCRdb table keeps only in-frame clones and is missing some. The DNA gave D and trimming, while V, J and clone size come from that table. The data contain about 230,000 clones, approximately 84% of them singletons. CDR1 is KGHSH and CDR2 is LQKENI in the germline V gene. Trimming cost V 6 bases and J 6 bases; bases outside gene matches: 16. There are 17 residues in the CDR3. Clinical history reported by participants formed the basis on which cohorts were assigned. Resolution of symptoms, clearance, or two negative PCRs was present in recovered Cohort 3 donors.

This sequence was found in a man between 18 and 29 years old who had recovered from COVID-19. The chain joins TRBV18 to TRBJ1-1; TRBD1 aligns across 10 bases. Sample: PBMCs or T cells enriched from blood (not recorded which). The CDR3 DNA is TGTGCCAGCTCGCGGGACAGGGGATTAGGGAGGATCCCTGAAGCTTTCTTT. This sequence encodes CASSRDRGLGRIPEAFF.